The clone carrying this TCR beta chain was recorded a few times. Its matching antigen is unknown. The data originate from a study of CD8 T cells in ankylosing spondylitis. Using quantitative 5'-RACE with molecular barcodes, the authors made TCR beta libraries. TCRdb re-derived calls from the 5' RACE reads in MiXCR, one entry per CDR3 protein. The table has a few hundred thousand distinct CDR3 sequences, about 20% seen once. Study-wide results and caveats: Blood from ankylosing spondylitis patients appeared to carry a characteristic roughly 8-variant TCR beta motif. Previously reported in reactive arthritis synovial fluid and blood were some of the motif variants.

This receptor was taken from a male donor with ankylosing spondylitis. Sequencing was done on a sample of blood, either unsorted or a sorted T cell fraction (not recorded which).

Here the CDR3 reads CASSLEISYNEQFF. The CDR3 DNA follows: TGCGCCAGCAGCTTGGAGATTAGCTACAATGAGCAGTTCTTC. V usage is TRBV5-1 and J usage is TRBJ2-1; no clear D. The germline V gene encodes CDR1 SGHRS and CDR2 YFSETQ. The CDR3 spans 14 residues. Deletions cut 0 bases from V and 3 bases from J, with 7 bases between.